These 5 T cell receptor beta chains were sequenced from one sample in a study of control samples from healthy donors and cancer patients (dated by TCRdb to the early 2020s). Library method: the immunoSEQ multiplex PCR assay. The clones in this table, taken by TCRdb from immuneACCESS, are in-frame only. Not every clone is retained; where verified, under half of the shortfall comes from an unresolved V gene, and the cause of the rest is unknown. The sample records about 120,000 clones, roughly 90% of which are singletons. Around 40% of the sample rests with the top ten. Source material: blood. These receptors were obtained from a man aged 50 to 60 in good health.

The rearrangement links TRBV5-5 to TRBJ2-5; tentatively, D is TRBD1 (6 bases). CDR1 is SGHKS, CDR2 YYEKEE, per germline (reference sequence). V was pared by 4 bases and J by 4 bases, with 11 bases between. The CDR3 has 13 amino acids. CDR3 DNA sequence: TGTGCCAGCAGCACCCAGGGGTTAGAGACCCAGTACTTC. As protein: CASSTQGLETQYF.

This chain uses TRBV10-2 with TRBJ2-1, with 7 bases matching TRBD1. V dropped 9 bases and J dropped 4; count of bases not matched to a gene: 6. Germline V gene lookup returns CDR1 WSHSY and CDR2 SAAADI. The CDR3 extends over 13 amino acids. CDR3 region: CASSGTVYNEQFF. The CDR3 nucleotides read TGCGCCAGTTCCGGGACAGTATACAATGAGCAGTTCTTC.

The chain recombines TRBV20-1 with TRBJ2-3; D unclear. The CDR3 length is 11 residues. Trimming left V 2 bases short and J 6 bases short, with 6 bases between. Germline CDR1 reads DFQATT; CDR2 reads SNEGSKA (reference sequence). The CDR3 sequence: CSARIPDTQYF. Here the CDR3 DNA reads TGCAGTGCTAGAATCCCCGATACGCAGTATTTT.

The J gene is TRBJ1-2, the V gene TRBV10-3; D not resolved. Germline lookup yields CDR1 ENHRY and CDR2 SYGVKD. Trimming pared 1 base from V and 6 bases from J, leaving 9 bases between. This CDR3 comprises 13 residues. As DNA, the CDR3 is TGTGCCATCAGTGAGTTGGTAGGCGATGGCTACACCTTC. It yields the protein CAISELVGDGYTF.

The chain employs TRBV7-2 and TRBJ2-3; 7 bases line up with TRBD2. With V trimmed by 5 bases and J by 1 base, 15 bases remained unmatched. Germline CDR1 is SGHTA and CDR2 is FQGNSA. CDR3 length equals 18 residues. The CDR3 here is CASSNMEWRAGGTDTQYF. The CDR3 nucleotides read TGTGCCAGCAGCAATATGGAGTGGCGGGCGGGAGGCACAGATACGCAGTATTTT.